These T cell receptor beta chains were read from a single sample in a study of cytomegalovirus exposure and HLA in healthy donors. Using immunoSEQ multiplex PCR, the repertoire was profiled, and TCRdb retains in-frame clones only, with some absent. The sample has under 140,000 clones, around 90% seen once. Sequencing was performed on PBMCs. The receptors originated from a woman younger than 30 in good health and CMV-seronegative. The CDR3 runs from the conserved cysteine through the conserved F or W. The D gene is left open where the match is weak. Clone size, where shown, is once, few, many, or a class for clones that have expanded.

NA	TRBV7-3	TRBD1	13	TRBJ1-2	CASSRDRDHGYTF	TGTGCCAGCAGCCGGGACAGGGATCATGGCTACACCTTC
NA	TRBV7-3	TRBD1	15	TRBJ2-3	CASSSTGEMWDTQYF	TGTGCCAGCAGCTCGACAGGGGAGATGTGGGATACGCAGTATTTT
once	TRBV7-9	TRBD1	15	TRBJ1-4	CASSLETGVWEKLFF	TGTGCCAGCAGCTTAGAGACAGGGGTATGGGAAAAACTGTTTTTT
NA	TRBV7-8	TRBD1	16	TRBJ2-7	CASSLSPGQIPYEQYF	TGTGCCAGCAGCCTATCTCCGGGACAGATACCCTACGAGCAGTACTTC
NA	TRBV28	NA	13	TRBJ2-3	CASRPGFKDTQYF	TGTGCCAGCCGGCCAGGGTTCAAAGATACGCAGTATTTT
NA	TRBV18	NA	14	TRBJ2-3	CASSASTETDTQYF	TGTGCCAGCTCAGCCTCAACAGAAACAGATACGCAGTATTTT
NA	TRBV5-6	NA	14	TRBJ2-7	CASSLQGLHYEQYF	TGTGCCAGCAGCTTACAGGGACTACACTACGAGCAGTACTTC
NA	TRBV4-1	TRBD2	17	TRBJ2-1	CASSPPPGRGSYNEQFF	TGCGCCAGCAGCCCCCCCCCGGGGAGGGGCTCCTACAATGAGCAGTTCTTC
NA	TRBV7-9	NA	12	TRBJ1-2	CASSPREEAVTF	TGTGCCAGCAGCCCCCGTGAAGAGGCGGTCACCTTC
once	TRBV9	TRBD1	15	TRBJ1-2	CASSAYSDREVGYTF	TGTGCCAGCAGCGCCTACTCGGACAGGGAGGTGGGCTACACCTTC
NA	TRBV28	NA	16	TRBJ2-2	CASSLSPEGPWGELFF	TGTGCCAGCAGTTTAAGTCCGGAGGGCCCATGGGGGGAGCTGTTTTTT
NA	TRBV5-4	NA	12	TRBJ1-1	CASSLRTEKAFF	TGTGCCAGCAGCTTGCGCACAGAAAAAGCTTTCTTT
NA	TRBV15	TRBD2	18	TRBJ2-4	CATSRVLAGDLAKNIQYF	TGTGCCACCAGCAGAGTTCTAGCGGGGGACCTAGCCAAAAACATTCAGTACTTC
once	TRBV14	TRBD1	14	TRBJ2-5	CASSRGQDEETQYF	TGTGCCAGCAGCCGGGGACAGGATGAAGAGACCCAGTACTTC
NA	TRBV27	NA	13	TRBJ2-5	CASSLYRAETQYF	TGTGCCAGCAGTTTATACAGGGCGGAGACCCAGTACTTC
NA	TRBV19	TRBD1	13	TRBJ1-5	CASSKQGNQPQHF	TGTGCCAGTAGTAAACAGGGGAATCAGCCCCAGCATTTT
NA	TRBV7-3	TRBD2	15	TRBJ2-5	CASSYASGGAETQYF	TGTGCCAGCAGCTACGCCAGCGGGGGCGCGGAGACCCAGTACTTC
NA	TRBV18	NA	14	TRBJ1-1	CASSPQDYHTEAFF	TGTGCCAGCTCACCGCAGGACTATCACACTGAAGCTTTCTTT
NA	TRBV7-3	NA	17	TRBJ2-3	CASSSTRQGMIGDTQYF	TGTGCCAGCAGCTCCACTCGGCAGGGAATGATCGGGGATACGCAGTATTTT
NA	TRBV28	TRBD2	15	TRBJ2-7	CASSPGLATSHEQYF	TGTGCCAGCAGTCCGGGACTAGCGACTTCCCACGAGCAGTACTTC
NA	TRBV7-9	TRBD1	16	TRBJ1-2	CASSPFEQGPNYGYTF	TGTGCCAGCAGCCCATTTGAACAGGGGCCTAACTATGGCTACACCTTC
NA	TRBV5-6	NA	14	TRBJ1-1	CASSLEGVSTEAFF	TGTGCCAGCAGCTTGGAGGGAGTGAGCACTGAAGCTTTCTTT
once	TRBV28	TRBD2	14	TRBJ2-7	CASSFVSGGWEQYF	TGTGCCAGCAGTTTTGTTAGCGGGGGTTGGGAGCAGTACTTC
NA	TRBV27	TRBD2	14	TRBJ2-1	CASSFSGGVNEQFF	TGTGCCAGCAGTTTTAGCGGGGGGGTGAATGAGCAGTTCTTC
NA	TRBV4-3	TRBD1	13	TRBJ1-2	CASSQGQGGGYTF	TGCGCCAGCAGCCAGGGACAGGGCGGGGGCTACACCTTC
NA	TRBV27	TRBD2	15	TRBJ2-5	CASSSLAGGQETQYF	TGTGCCAGCAGCTCTCTAGCGGGGGGCCAAGAGACCCAGTACTTC
NA	TRBV6-5	NA	14	TRBJ1-3	CASSYGGSANTIYF	TGTGCCAGCAGTTATGGGGGGTCGGCAAACACCATATATTTT
once	TRBV5-1	TRBD2	16	TRBJ2-1	CASSLDSGKYYNEQFF	TGCGCCAGCAGCTTGGATAGCGGGAAGTACTACAATGAGCAGTTCTTC
NA	TRBV5-1	TRBD2	16	TRBJ2-3	CASSTGTSGGLDTQYF	TGCGCCAGCAGCACGGGGACTAGCGGGGGATTAGATACGCAGTATTTT
NA	TRBV28	TRBD2	15	TRBJ2-7	CASSLLSGGIYEQYF	TGTGCCAGCAGTTTATTATCGGGGGGGATCTACGAGCAGTACTTC
NA	TRBV27	TRBD2	15	TRBJ2-7	CASTPGGGWSYEQYF	TGTGCCAGCACCCCCGGGGGGGGTTGGTCCTACGAGCAGTACTTC
NA	TRBV7-2	NA	12	TRBJ1-1	CASSSRVTEAFF	TGTGCCAGCAGCTCACGGGTCACTGAAGCTTTCTTT
few	TRBV7-9	TRBD1	13	TRBJ1-2	CASSYRTGPGYTF	TGTGCCAGCAGCTACCGGACAGGCCCTGGCTACACCTTC
NA	TRBV11-2	NA	15	TRBJ1-3	CASRIGALGANTIYF	TGTGCCAGCCGAATTGGTGCGCTGGGGGCAAACACCATATATTTT
NA	TRBV10-2	NA	15	TRBJ2-1	CASSESYVLSGEQFF	TGCGCCAGCAGTGAGTCCTACGTTCTTAGCGGAGAGCAGTTCTTC
NA	TRBV5-4	TRBD1	14	TRBJ1-1	CASSPRTGNTEAFF	TGTGCCAGCAGCCCGCGGACAGGCAACACTGAAGCTTTCTTT
NA	TRBV28	TRBD2	13	TRBJ2-1	CASARTSGNEQFF	TGTGCCAGCGCCCGGACTAGCGGCAATGAGCAGTTCTTC
NA	TRBV5-1	TRBD1	13	TRBJ2-7	CASSLTGGYEQYF	TGCGCCAGCAGCTTGACAGGGGGCTACGAGCAGTACTTC
NA	TRBV25-1	NA	16	TRBJ1-2	CASSERRADRHYGYTF	TGTGCCAGCAGTGAACGGCGAGCGGACCGCCACTATGGCTACACCTTC
NA	TRBV2	TRBD2	20	TRBJ2-1	CASTRESGTSGRARYNEQFF	TGTGCCAGCACCCGAGAATCCGGGACTAGCGGGAGGGCCCGTTACAATGAGCAGTTCTTC
once	TRBV28	TRBD2	17	TRBJ2-5	CASSSRLGSGGQETQYF	TGTGCCAGCAGTTCCCGCCTGGGGAGCGGGGGCCAAGAGACCCAGTACTTC
once	TRBV27	TRBD2	19	TRBJ2-1	CASSSPLLAGSPRNNEQFF	TGTGCCAGCAGTTCGCCCCTACTAGCGGGGTCCCCCAGAAACAATGAGCAGTTCTTC
NA	TRBV11-1	NA	14	TRBJ1-1	CASSYGPMNTEAFF	TGTGCCAGCAGTTACGGTCCTATGAACACTGAAGCTTTCTTT
NA	TRBV28	TRBD1	16	TRBJ2-7	CASSLISVGQSHEQYF	TGTGCCAGCAGTTTAATTTCTGTGGGACAGTCGCACGAGCAGTACTTC
NA	TRBV7-9	TRBD2	18	TRBJ2-3	CASSPQNPLAGHTDTQYF	TGTGCCAGCAGCCCCCAGAACCCCCTAGCGGGACACACAGATACGCAGTATTTT
NA	TRBV19	NA	13	TRBJ1-1	CASKGSMNTEAFF	TGTGCCAGTAAGGGGTCCATGAACACTGAAGCTTTCTTT
NA	TRBV30	TRBD1	17	TRBJ2-6	CAWSSTRTGTGANVLTF	TGTGCCTGGAGTTCAACCCGGACAGGAACTGGGGCCAACGTCCTGACTTTC
NA	TRBV7-9	TRBD1	14	TRBJ1-1	CASSRGQGDTEAFF	TGTGCCAGCAGCCGGGGACAGGGTGACACTGAAGCTTTCTTT
NA	TRBV14	NA	14	TRBJ2-7	CASSRVAPSYEQYF	TGTGCCAGCAGCCGGGTAGCGCCATCCTACGAGCAGTACTTC
NA	TRBV7-9	NA	15	TRBJ1-4	CASSLQRGGLEKLFF	TGTGCCAGCAGCCTTCAGCGGGGGGGACTTGAAAAACTGTTTTTT
NA	TRBV15	NA	14	TRBJ2-7	CATSRTGNSYEQYF	TGTGCCACCAGCAGGACTGGAAACTCCTACGAGCAGTACTTC
once	TRBV18	TRBD2	15	TRBJ2-7	CASSQLAGSSYEQYF	TGTGCCAGCTCCCAGTTAGCGGGAAGCTCCTACGAGCAGTACTTC
NA	TRBV18	TRBD1	14	TRBJ2-5	CASSPGTGSETQYF	TGTGCCAGCTCCCCCGGGACAGGGTCCGAGACCCAGTACTTC